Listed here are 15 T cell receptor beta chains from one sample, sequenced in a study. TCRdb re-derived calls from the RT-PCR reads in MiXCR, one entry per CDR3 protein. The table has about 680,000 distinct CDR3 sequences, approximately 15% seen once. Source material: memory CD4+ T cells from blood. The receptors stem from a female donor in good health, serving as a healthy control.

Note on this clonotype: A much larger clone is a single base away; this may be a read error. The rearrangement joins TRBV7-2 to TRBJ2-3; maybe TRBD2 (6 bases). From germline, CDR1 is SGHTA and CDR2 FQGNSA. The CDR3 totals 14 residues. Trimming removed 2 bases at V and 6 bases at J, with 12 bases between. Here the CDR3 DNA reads TGTGCCAGCAGCTTACCAGCGGAGGGGGATACGCAGTATTTT. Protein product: CASSLPAEGDTQYF. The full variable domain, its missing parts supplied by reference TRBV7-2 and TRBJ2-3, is GAGVSQSPSNKVTEKGKDVELRCDPISGHTALYWYRQSLGQGLEFLIYFQGNSAPDKSGLPSDRFSAERTGGSVSTLTIQRTQQEDSAVYLCASSLPAEGDTQYFGPGTRLTVL.

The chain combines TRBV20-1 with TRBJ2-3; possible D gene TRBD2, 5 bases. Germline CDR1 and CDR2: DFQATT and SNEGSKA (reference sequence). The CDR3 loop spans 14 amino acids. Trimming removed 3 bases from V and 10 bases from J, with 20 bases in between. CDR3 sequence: CSASSGSSAGAQYF. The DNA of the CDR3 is TGCAGTGCTAGTAGTGGGAGTAGTGCAGGAGCGCAGTATTTT.

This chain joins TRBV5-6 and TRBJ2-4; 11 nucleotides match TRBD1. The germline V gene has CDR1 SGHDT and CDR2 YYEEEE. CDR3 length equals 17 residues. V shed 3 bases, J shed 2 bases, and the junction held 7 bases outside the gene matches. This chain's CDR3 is CASSYPDRGPTKNIQYF. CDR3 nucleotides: TGTGCCAGCAGCTACCCGGACAGGGGGCCAACCAAAAACATTCAGTACTTC.

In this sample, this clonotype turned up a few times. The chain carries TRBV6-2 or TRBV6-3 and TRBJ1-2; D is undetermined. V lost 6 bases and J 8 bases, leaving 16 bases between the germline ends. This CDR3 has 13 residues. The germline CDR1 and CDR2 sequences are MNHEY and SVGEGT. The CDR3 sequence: CASSPFEQRGYTF. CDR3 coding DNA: TGTGCCAGCAGCCCTTTTGAGCAGAGGGGCTACACCTTC.

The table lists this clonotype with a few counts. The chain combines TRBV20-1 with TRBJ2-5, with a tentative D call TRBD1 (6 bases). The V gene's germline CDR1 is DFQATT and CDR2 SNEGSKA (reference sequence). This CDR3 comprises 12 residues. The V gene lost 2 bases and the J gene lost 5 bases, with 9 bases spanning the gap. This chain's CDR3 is CSARTGFETQYF. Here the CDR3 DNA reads TGCAGTGCTAGAACAGGGTTTGAGACCCAGTACTTC.

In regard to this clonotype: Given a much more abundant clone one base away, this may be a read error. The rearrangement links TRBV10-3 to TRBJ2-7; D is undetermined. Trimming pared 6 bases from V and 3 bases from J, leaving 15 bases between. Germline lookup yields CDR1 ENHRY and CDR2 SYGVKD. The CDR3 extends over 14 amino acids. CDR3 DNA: TGTGCCATCAGAGGCGGCCACTCGAACTACGAGCAGTACTTC. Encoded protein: CAIRGGHSNYEQYF.

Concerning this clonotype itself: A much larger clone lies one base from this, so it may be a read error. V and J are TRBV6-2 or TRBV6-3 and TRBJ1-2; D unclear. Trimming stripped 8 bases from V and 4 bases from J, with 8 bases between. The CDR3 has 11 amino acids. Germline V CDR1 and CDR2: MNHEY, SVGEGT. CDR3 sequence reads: CASGRGYGYTF. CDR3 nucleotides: TGTGCCAGCGGACGGGGCTATGGCTACACCTTC.

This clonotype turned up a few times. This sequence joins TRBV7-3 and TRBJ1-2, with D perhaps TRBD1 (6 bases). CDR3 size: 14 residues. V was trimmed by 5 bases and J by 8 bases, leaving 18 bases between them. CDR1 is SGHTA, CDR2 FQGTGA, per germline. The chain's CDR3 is CASSPAQGEGGYTF. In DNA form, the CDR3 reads TGTGCCAGCAGCCCCGCACAGGGTGAGGGAGGCTACACCTTC.

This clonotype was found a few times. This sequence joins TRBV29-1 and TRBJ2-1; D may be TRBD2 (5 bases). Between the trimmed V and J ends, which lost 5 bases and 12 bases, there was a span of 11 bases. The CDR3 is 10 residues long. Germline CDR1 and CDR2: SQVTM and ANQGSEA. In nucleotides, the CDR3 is TGCAGCGTTTTAAGCGGATGGCAGTTCTTC. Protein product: CSVLSGWQFF.

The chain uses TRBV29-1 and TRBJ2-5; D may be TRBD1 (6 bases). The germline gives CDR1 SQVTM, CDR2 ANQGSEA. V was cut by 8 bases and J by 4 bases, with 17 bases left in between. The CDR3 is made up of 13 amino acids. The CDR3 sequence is CSTKGVGSETQYF. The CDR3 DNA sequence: TGCAGCACCAAGGGGGTGGGTTCAGAGACCCAGTACTTC. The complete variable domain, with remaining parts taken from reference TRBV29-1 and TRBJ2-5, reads SAVISQKPSRDICQRGTSLTIQCQVDSQVTMMFWYRQQPGQSLTLIATANQGSEATYESGFVIDKFPISRPNLTFSTLTVSNMSPEDSSIYLCSTKGVGSETQYFGPGTRLLVL.

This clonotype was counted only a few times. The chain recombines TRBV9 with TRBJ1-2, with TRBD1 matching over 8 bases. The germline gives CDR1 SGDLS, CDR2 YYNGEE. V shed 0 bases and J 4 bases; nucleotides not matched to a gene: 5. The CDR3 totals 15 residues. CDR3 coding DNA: TGTGCCAGCAGCGTAGCTGGACAGGGCATCTATGGCTACACCTTC. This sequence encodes CASSVAGQGIYGYTF.

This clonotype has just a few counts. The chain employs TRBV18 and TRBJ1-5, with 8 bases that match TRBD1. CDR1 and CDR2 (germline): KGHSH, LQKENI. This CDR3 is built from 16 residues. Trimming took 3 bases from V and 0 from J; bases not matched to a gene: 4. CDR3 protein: CASSPGTGDSNQPQHF. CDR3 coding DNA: TGTGCCAGCTCACCGGGGACAGGAGATAGCAATCAGCCCCAGCATTTT.

CDR3 amino acids: CASSDTGHEQYF. As DNA, the CDR3 is TGTGCCAGCTCTGACACAGGACACGAGCAGTACTTC. The chain recombines TRBV18 with TRBJ2-7; the D gene is possibly TRBD1 (5 bases). The length of the CDR3 is 12 residues. V dropped 6 bases and J dropped 5 bases, with 11 bases sitting between them. The germline V gene has CDR1 KGHSH and CDR2 LQKENI.

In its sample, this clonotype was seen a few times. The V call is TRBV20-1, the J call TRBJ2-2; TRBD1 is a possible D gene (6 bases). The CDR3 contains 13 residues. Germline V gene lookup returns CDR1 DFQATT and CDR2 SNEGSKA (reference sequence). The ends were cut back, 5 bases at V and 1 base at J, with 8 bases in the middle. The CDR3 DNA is TGCAGTGCTTCGGGACAGAACACCGGGGAGCTGTTTTTT. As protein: CSASGQNTGELFF.

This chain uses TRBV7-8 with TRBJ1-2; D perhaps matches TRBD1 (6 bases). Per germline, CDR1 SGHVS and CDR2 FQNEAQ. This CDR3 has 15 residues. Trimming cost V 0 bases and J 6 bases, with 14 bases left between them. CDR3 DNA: TGTGCCAGCAGCTTAGCTGCCGGGGGCAGGGATGGCTACACCTTC. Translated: CASSLAAGGRDGYTF.